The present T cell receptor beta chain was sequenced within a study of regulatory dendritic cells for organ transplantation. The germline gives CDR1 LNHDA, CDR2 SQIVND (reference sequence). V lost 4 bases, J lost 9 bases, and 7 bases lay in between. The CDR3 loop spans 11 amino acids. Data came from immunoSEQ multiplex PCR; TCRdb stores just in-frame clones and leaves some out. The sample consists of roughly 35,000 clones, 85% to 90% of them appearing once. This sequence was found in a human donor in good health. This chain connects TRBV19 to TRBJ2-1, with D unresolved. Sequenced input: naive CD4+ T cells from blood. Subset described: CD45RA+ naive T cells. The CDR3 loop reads CASSTLAEQFF. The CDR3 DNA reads TGTGCCAGTAGTACTTTGGCTGAGCAGTTCTTC.